These T cell receptor beta chains were read from a single sample in a study of fetal regulatory T cell absence and autoimmunity. Generated by immunoSEQ multiplex PCR, the TCRdb table keeps only in-frame clones and is missing some. The sample shows 46,000 or so clones, about 80% of them seen only once. The sequencing sample was made of cord blood. These receptors came from a newborn boy with IPEX syndrome. Both conserved end residues are part of each CDR3. A D gene is named only where the DNA matches it firmly. Where a row states a size, it is once, few, many or the class of an expanded clone; other rows omit it.

>TRBV29-1|NA|TRBJ1-1|NA
TGCAGCTTAAGACAGGAGACGAACACTGAAGCTTTCTTT
CSLRQETNTEAFF
>TRBV12-5|few|TRBJ2-7|TRBD1
TGTGCTAGTGGTCGGACAGGGGGGTACGAGCAGTACTTC
CASGRTGGYEQYF
>TRBV27|NA|TRBJ1-1|TRBD1
TGTGCCAGCAGTCTGGGACAGGGAAACACTGAAGCTTTCTTT
CASSLGQGNTEAFF
>TRBV6-1|NA|TRBJ2-2|TRBD2
TGTGCCAGCAGTGCTAGCGGGGGGCACACCGGGGAGCTGTTTTTT
CASSASGGHTGELFF
>TRBV13|few|TRBJ2-7|TRBD2
TGTGCCAGCAGCTTAGGGAGCGGGGGGGCCTACGAGCAGTACTTC
CASSLGSGGAYEQYF
>TRBV27|NA|TRBJ2-3|NA
TGTGCCAGCAGTTTACGGGGAACGCCGGGTACGCAGTATTTT
CASSLRGTPGTQYF
>TRBV27|NA|TRBJ2-3|TRBD2
TGTGCCAGCAGCCTTAGCGGGAGTAGCACAGATACGCAGTATTTT
CASSLSGSSTDTQYF
>TRBV4-1|NA|TRBJ1-4|NA
TGCGCCAGCAGACCCGACGGCGCAACTAATGAAAAACTGTTTTTT
CASRPDGATNEKLFF
>TRBV27|NA|TRBJ2-2|TRBD2
TGTGCCAGCAGTTTAACGACTAGCGGTACCGGGGAGCTGTTTTTT
CASSLTTSGTGELFF
>TRBV11-2|once|TRBJ1-1|NA
TGTGCCAGCAGCCAGCTGGTGCAACGACTCGGGGCTGAAGCTTTCTTT
CASSQLVQRLGAEAFF
>TRBV27|NA|TRBJ1-5|TRBD1
TGTGCCAGCAGTCCGGGGACAGGGGGCAATCAGCCCCAGCATTTT
CASSPGTGGNQPQHF
>TRBV4-1|NA|TRBJ2-3|NA
TGCGCCAGCAGCCTTTCGGACGCCACAGATACGCAGTATTTT
CASSLSDATDTQYF
>TRBV27|few|TRBJ1-2|NA
TGTGCCAGCAGCGACAACCTGCTCTATGGCTACACCTTC
CASSDNLLYGYTF
>TRBV7-9|NA|TRBJ2-3|NA
TGTGCCAGCAGCCCGGATGATACGCAGTATTTT
CASSPDDTQYF
>TRBV10-3|NA|TRBJ2-5|TRBD2
TGTGCCATCAGTGAAGGGAGCGGGGGGAGGCGAGAGACCCAGTACTTC
CAISEGSGGRRETQYF
>TRBV15|NA|TRBJ2-2|NA
TGTGCCACCAGCAGGGAGCTGATGGGCGGCACCGGGGAGCTGTTTTTT
CATSRELMGGTGELFF
>TRBV6-5|NA|TRBJ1-4|NA
TGTGCCAGCGCCCCAACGGGCTTGAGGTGGCTGTTTTTT
CASAPTGLRWLFF
>TRBV19|NA|TRBJ1-3|NA
TGTGCCAGTAGTTACAGAGGTTCAGGAAACACCATATATTTT
CASSYRGSGNTIYF
>TRBV2|few|TRBJ1-6|NA
TGTGCCAGCAAGGGTGGGCAGAATTCACCCCTCCACTTT
CASKGGQNSPLHF
>TRBV6-6|once|TRBJ2-5|NA
TGTGCCAGTAGGACTGGGTGGGAGACCCAGTACTTC
CASRTGWETQYF
>TRBV5-6|NA|TRBJ2-1|TRBD2
TGTGCCAGCAGCCCCCTCGGGGGGAATGAGCAGTTCTTC
CASSPLGGNEQFF
>TRBV19|NA|TRBJ2-3|NA
TGTGCCAGTAGTATGGAATTAGCGGTTACGCAGTATTTT
CASSMELAVTQYF
>TRBV6-1|NA|TRBJ2-7|NA
TGTGCCAGCAGTGAAGTGCGCGGGATGGCTTACGAGCAGTACTTC
CASSEVRGMAYEQYF
>TRBV4-3|NA|TRBJ1-1|NA
TGCGCCAGCAGCCAAGATTCGTCACCTATGAACACTGAAGCTTTCTTT
CASSQDSSPMNTEAFF
>TRBV4-1|NA|TRBJ1-1|NA
TGCGCCAGCAGCCAAGTTATAAACCGCCCTCAGGGGAACACTGAAGCTTTCTTT
CASSQVINRPQGNTEAFF
>TRBV13|NA|TRBJ2-1|NA
TGTGCCAGCAGCTTTGGGAGTCTTCCAAACAATGAGCAGTTCTTC
CASSFGSLPNNEQFF
>TRBV5-4|NA|TRBJ2-7|NA
TGTGCCAGCAGCTATGGACGGTTCTACGAGCAGTACTTC
CASSYGRFYEQYF
>TRBV7-9|NA|TRBJ2-7|NA
TGTGCCAGCAGCTTAGACGGGGGGCCCCCCTACGAGCAGTACTTC
CASSLDGGPPYEQYF